This T cell receptor (beta chain) appears in the sequencing data of a study of cytomegalovirus exposure and HLA in healthy donors. Study-level information: An earlier analysis identified more than 90 million unique TCR beta sequences in approximately 190 million T cells.

V lost 0 bases to trimming and J lost 1 base, with 6 bases between them. In germline, CDR1 is MNHEY, CDR2 SMNVEV (reference sequence). The CDR3 contains 14 residues. Broader study findings: A cluster of highly shared sequence variants was likely a sequencing artifact. By HLA locus, TCR association rates varied in a later analysis, with DRB1 showing the most and HLA-C the fewest.

Concerning this clone itself: Its antigen is unknown.

The PCR made use of 60 Vbeta and 13 Jbeta primers. Produced via immunoSEQ multiplex PCR; TCRdb's table is partial and in-frame only. The sample has around 150,000 clones, 79% seen once. Sequenced sample: PBMCs. The chain has TRBV27 and TRBJ1-1, with no clear D. The TCR was taken from a man aged 50 to 60 in good health and CMV-seropositive. The CDR3 is CASSLSMRNTEAFF. The DNA for the CDR3 is TGTGCCAGCAGTTTATCGATGAGGAACACTGAAGCTTTCTTT.